Following are 25 T cell receptor beta chains from one sample sequenced in a study of control samples from healthy donors and cancer patients. TCRdb keeps only in-frame clones here, not all; method: immunoSEQ multiplex PCR. The sample lists roughly 150,000 clones, 93% occurring once. Material for sequencing was blood. The receptors stem from a man aged 50 to 60 in good health.

V is TRBV9 and J is TRBJ2-7; D is uncertain. V dropped 0 bases and J dropped 0 bases, with 7 bases sitting between them. This CDR3 region has 14 residues. Germline values: CDR1 SGDLS, CDR2 YYNGEE. The CDR3 sequence is CASSVDWGSYEQYF. Here the CDR3 DNA reads TGTGCCAGCAGCGTAGATTGGGGCTCCTACGAGCAGTACTTC.

This chain links TRBV6-5 with TRBJ2-3; TRBD2 might be the D (6 bases). Germline CDR1 and CDR2: MNHEY and SVGAGI. CDR3 length: 15 amino acids. Trimming stripped 5 bases from V and 0 bases from J, with 12 bases between. In nucleotides, the CDR3 is TGTGCCAGCAGTATACCGGGACTCAGCACAGATACGCAGTATTTT. The encoded protein is CASSIPGLSTDTQYF.

The chain carries TRBV3-1 (or the pseudogene TRBV3-2) and TRBJ2-5, with TRBD2 matching 8 bases. V lost 0 bases and J lost 7; bases outside the gene matches: 13. In germline, CDR1 is LGHDT, CDR2 YNNKEL (reference sequence). The CDR3 totals 17 residues. CDR3 DNA sequence: TGTGCCAGCAGCCAAGATCCCCTAGCGGGCCAAGGAGCGACCCAGTACTTC. Translated: CASSQDPLAGQGATQYF.

The rearrangement links TRBV27 to TRBJ2-7; 10 bases map to TRBD1. The V and J ends lost 5 bases and 3 bases, in that order; junction bases with no gene match: 4. Per germline, CDR1 MNHEY and CDR2 SMNVEV (reference sequence). The CDR3 is made up of 14 amino acids. This CDR3 is CASSRQGASYEQYF. CDR3 DNA: TGTGCCAGCAGTCGACAGGGGGCAAGCTACGAGCAGTACTTC.

This sequence joins TRBV9 and TRBJ1-3; D remains ambiguous. Germline CDR1 reads SGDLS; CDR2 reads YYNGEE. V shed 0 bases and J shed 0 bases, with 10 bases lying between them. The CDR3 length is 16 residues. CDR3 in amino acids: CASSVGAVGSGNTIYF. The CDR3 nucleotides are TGTGCCAGCAGCGTAGGCGCCGTAGGCTCTGGAAACACCATATATTTT.

The gene calls are TRBV7-8 and TRBJ2-2, with D perhaps TRBD2 (6 bases). The germline V gene encodes CDR1 SGHVS and CDR2 FQNEAQ. Trimming cost V 5 bases and J 5 bases, with 15 bases left between them. This CDR3 is 15 amino acids long. The CDR3 here is CASSPSERPTGELFF. The CDR3 DNA is TGTGCCAGCAGCCCTAGCGAGAGGCCAACCGGGGAGCTGTTTTTT.

V gene TRBV11-3 combines with J gene TRBJ2-3; D possibly corresponds to TRBD2 (6 bases). Germline values: CDR1 SGHNT, CDR2 YENEEA. The V and J ends lost 3 bases and 3 bases respectively, with 10 bases between them. CDR3 length: 14 residues. The DNA of the CDR3 is TGTGCCAGCAGCTTTAGCGGAACTACAGATACGCAGTATTTT. As protein: CASSFSGTTDTQYF.

This chain links TRBV20-1 with TRBJ1-3; 8 bases match TRBD1. Germline lookup yields CDR1 DFQATT and CDR2 SNEGSKA (reference sequence). V shed 3 bases, J shed 8 bases, and the junction held 6 bases outside the gene matches. This CDR3 is built from 13 residues. The CDR3 reads CSASRTGKDTIYF. The DNA for the CDR3 is TGCAGTGCTAGTAGGACAGGGAAAGACACCATATATTTT.

V and J are TRBV24-1 and TRBJ1-1; TRBD1 aligns across 7 bases. The length of the CDR3 is 13 residues. Germline V gene sequence: CDR1 KGHDR, CDR2 SFDVKD. The junction had 1 base not matched to a gene; V was cut back by 7 bases and J by 0 bases. CDR3 region: CATRRGLNTEAFF. Written as DNA, the CDR3 is TGTGCCACCAGAAGGGGGCTGAACACTGAAGCTTTCTTT.

The chain uses TRBV7-6 and TRBJ2-1; D unclear. The CDR3 is 14 amino acids. Trimming shortened V by 0 bases and J by 10 bases, and 13 bases separated the two germline ends. Germline V lookup: CDR1 SGHVS, CDR2 FNYEAQ. Here the CDR3 reads CASSLAPQVGEQFF. As DNA, the CDR3 is TGTGCCAGCAGCTTAGCGCCCCAGGTGGGGGAGCAGTTCTTC.

V gene TRBV27 combines with J gene TRBJ2-7, with D perhaps given as TRBD1 or TRBD2 (5 bases each). This CDR3 has 13 amino acids. From germline, CDR1 is MNHEY and CDR2 SMNVEV (reference sequence). V lost 3 bases, J lost 3 bases, and 9 bases lay in between. CDR3 DNA sequence: TGTGCCAGCAGTTTTGGGACGGACTACGAGCAGTACTTC. This sequence encodes CASSFGTDYEQYF.

The rearrangement uses TRBV19 and TRBJ2-1; 7 bases match TRBD1. CDR3 length: 17 amino acids. Germline V gene lookup returns CDR1 LNHDA and CDR2 SQIVND (reference sequence). The V gene end was trimmed by 3 bases and the J gene end by 1 base; junction bases not matched to a gene: 9. The CDR3 reads CASSILATGWSYNEQFF. CDR3 coding DNA: TGTGCCAGTAGTATCCTCGCGACAGGGTGGTCCTACAATGAGCAGTTCTTC.

The chain combines TRBV9 with TRBJ2-1, with 10 bases aligning to TRBD2. This CDR3 is built from 16 residues. The ends lost 0 bases at V and 4 bases at J; junction bases unmatched: 4. The germline V gene has CDR1 SGDLS and CDR2 YYNGEE. The DNA of the CDR3 is TGTGCCAGCAGCGTAGCCGGGACTAGCGTGTACAATGAGCAGTTCTTC. Translating it yields CASSVAGTSVYNEQFF.

The chain recombines TRBV5-8 with TRBJ2-1; 7 bases match TRBD2. Germline assignment: CDR1 SGHTS and CDR2 YDEGEE. With V trimmed by 1 base and J by 0 bases, 1 base remained unmatched. The CDR3 is made up of 15 amino acids. The CDR3 DNA reads as TGTGCCAGCAGCTTGCAGCGGGGCTCCTACAATGAGCAGTTCTTC. It specifies CASSLQRGSYNEQFF.

On this clone: Other DNA variants within this sample encode the same CDR3. The chain uses TRBV7-9 and TRBJ1-5; perhaps TRBD1 as D (5 bases). CDR1 is SEHNR and CDR2 is FQNEAQ in the germline V gene (reference sequence). CDR3 length equals 14 residues. Trimming removed 5 bases from V and 3 bases from J, with 11 bases in between. In DNA, the CDR3 is TGTGCCAGCAGCCTCGGGGGGATCAATCAGCCCCAGCATTTT. Translation: CASSLGGINQPQHF.

The rearrangement uses TRBV7-2 and TRBJ2-6, with D unresolved. The CDR3 runs to 15 residues. V was cut by 1 base and J by 0 bases, with 4 bases left in between. Germline assignment: CDR1 SGHTA and CDR2 FQGNSA. The CDR3 nucleotides read TGTGCCAGCAGCTTAGGTCCCTCTGGGGCCAACGTCCTGACTTTC. Its protein is CASSLGPSGANVLTF. Looking up the rest from reference TRBV7-2 and TRBJ2-6 gives the full variable domain: GAGVSQSPSNKVTEKGKDVELRCDPISGHTALYWYRQSLGQGLEFLIYFQGNSAPDKSGLPSDRFSAERTGGSVSTLTIQRTQQEDSAVYLCASSLGPSGANVLTFGAGSRLTVL.

The rearrangement uses TRBV5-1 and TRBJ2-1; TRBD2 matches 8 bases. The V and J ends lost 6 bases and 8 bases, in that order; junction bases with no gene match: 13. The CDR3 runs to 15 residues. Germline assignment: CDR1 SGHRS and CDR2 YFSETQ. The chain's CDR3 is CASKKSGGPLDEQFF. The DNA of the CDR3 is TGCGCCAGCAAGAAATCGGGAGGGCCGTTGGATGAGCAGTTCTTC.

This sequence joins TRBV12-2 and TRBJ2-7; the table's D call, TRBD2, was not checked against the DNA. TRBV12-2 is reported as a pseudogene. This CDR3 region has 17 residues. CDR3 nucleotide sequence: TGTGCAAGTCGCTTAGGCCCTCGGGAGGGAGTCCCCTACGAGCAGTACTTC. This encodes CASRLGPREGVPYEQYF.

This clone showed up just once. The chain employs TRBV7-3 and TRBJ2-3, with D perhaps matching TRBD1 (6 bases). V was cut by 5 bases and J by 0 bases, with 12 bases left in between. The CDR3 has 15 amino acids. Germline CDR1 SGHTA, CDR2 FQGTGA. CDR3 protein: CASSQSTGSTDTQYF. The CDR3, as DNA: TGTGCCAGCAGCCAATCGACAGGTAGCACAGATACGCAGTATTTT. Together with reference TRBV7-3 and TRBJ2-3, the CDR3 gives the full variable domain: GAGVSQTPSNKVTEKGKYVELRCDPISGHTALYWYRQSLGQGPEFLIYFQGTGAADDSGLPNDRFFAVRPEGSVSTLKIQRTERGDSAVYLCASSQSTGSTDTQYFGPGTRLTVL.

The V and J genes are TRBV5-1 and TRBJ1-1; D not resolved. The V end was cut by 0 bases, the J end by 7 bases, with 10 bases between. The CDR3 has 13 amino acids. The germline V gene has CDR1 SGHRS and CDR2 YFSETQ. The CDR3 sequence is CASSLGGSLEAFF. The CDR3 region has the DNA TGCGCCAGCAGCTTGGGAGGCTCCCTTGAAGCTTTCTTT.

This clone was detected a few times. This chain connects TRBV11-1 to TRBJ2-7; 9 bases align to TRBD1. This CDR3 contains 15 residues. Trimming cost V 0 bases and J 0 bases; bases outside gene matches: 0. CDR1 SGHAT and CDR2 FQDESV come from the germline V gene (reference sequence). CDR3 coding DNA: TGTGCCAGCAGCTTAGCGGACAGGGGCTCCTACGAGCAGTACTTC. Amino acid sequence: CASSLADRGSYEQYF.

This CDR3 is CASSLPSGLAGALAKNIQYF. For the CDR3, the DNA is TGTGCCAGCAGTCTACCTTCGGGACTAGCGGGAGCATTAGCCAAAAACATTCAGTACTTC. The gene calls are TRBV2 and TRBJ2-4, with 14 positions matching TRBD2. The length of the CDR3 is 20 residues. Trimming at V came to 5 bases and at J to 0 bases, leaving 12 bases not matched to a gene. CDR1 and CDR2 from the germline V gene are SNHLY and FYNNEI.

This chain connects TRBV6-5 to TRBJ1-5; maybe TRBD1 (6 bases). Trimming removed 8 bases at V and 7 bases at J, with 18 bases between. This CDR3 spans 14 amino acids. The V gene's germline CDR1 is MNHEY and CDR2 SVGAGI. The CDR3 sequence is CASGHLQGEQPQHF. For the CDR3, the DNA is TGTGCCAGCGGCCATTTACAGGGAGAGCAGCCCCAGCATTTT.

The J gene is TRBJ1-5, the V gene TRBV3-1 (or the pseudogene TRBV3-2); 7 nucleotides agree with TRBD1. V lost 3 bases and J lost 5; bases outside the gene matches: 4. This CDR3 has 14 amino acids. Germline-derived CDR1 and CDR2 are LGHDT and YNNKEL (reference sequence). The CDR3 nucleotides are TGTGCCAGCAGCCAGACAGGGTTAGATCAGCCCCAGCATTTT. It translates to CASSQTGLDQPQHF.

This clone was picked up a small number of times. This chain links TRBV29-1 with TRBJ2-7; D call uncertain. CDR1 SQVTM and CDR2 ANQGSEA come from the germline V gene. The CDR3 runs 13 residues. Trimming removed 5 bases from V and 3 bases from J, with 14 bases in between. CDR3 DNA: TGCAGCGTTATATCGTCAAAAGGCTACGAGCAGTACTTC. Its protein is CSVISSKGYEQYF.